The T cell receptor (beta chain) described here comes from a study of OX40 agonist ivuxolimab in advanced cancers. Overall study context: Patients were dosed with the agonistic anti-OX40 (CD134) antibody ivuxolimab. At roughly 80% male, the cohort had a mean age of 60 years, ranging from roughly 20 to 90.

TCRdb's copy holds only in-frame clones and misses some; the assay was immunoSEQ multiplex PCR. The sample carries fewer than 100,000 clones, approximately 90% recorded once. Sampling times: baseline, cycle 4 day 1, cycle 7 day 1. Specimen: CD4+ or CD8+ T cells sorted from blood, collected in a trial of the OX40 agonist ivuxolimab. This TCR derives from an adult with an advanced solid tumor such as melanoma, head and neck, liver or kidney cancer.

The CDR3 DNA sequence: TGTGCCAGCAGTTCATCCCGGGTTAACTATGGCTACACCTTC. It yields the protein CASSSSRVNYGYTF. The rearrangement uses TRBV2 and TRBJ1-2; D gene uncertain. The CDR3 is made up of 14 amino acids. V lost 5 bases and J 1 base, leaving 11 bases between the germline ends. The germline V gene has CDR1 SNHLY and CDR2 FYNNEI.